This T cell receptor (beta chain) appears in the sequencing data of a study of siplizumab effects on memory and regulatory T cells. Study-wide results and limits: Among alloreactive clones, only a minor fraction mapped to unstimulated subsets. Naive T cells looked more diverse than memory cells and looked like major alloresponse contributors. Many proliferating CD4+ or CD8+ clones remained unclassified. Roughly 80-97% of them could not be assigned either a naive or a memory phenotype.

CDR3 length: 15 amino acids. V was cut by 3 bases and J by 0 bases, with 12 bases left in between. Germline CDR1 SNHLY, CDR2 FYNNEI. Data came from immunoSEQ multiplex PCR; TCRdb stores just in-frame clones and leaves some out. The sample includes 45,000 to 50,000 clones, less than 90% of them seen just once. Of note for this clone: The antigen remains unidentified.

The chain carries TRBV2 and TRBJ2-7; D remains unclear. This clonotype originated in a human donor in good health. Sequenced: naive CD8+ T cells sorted from blood. DNA of the CDR3: TGTGCCAGCAGTGACGGTCCGGCCAGCTCCTACGAGCAGTACTTC. Protein product: CASSDGPASSYEQYF. The complete variable domain, with remaining parts taken from reference TRBV2 and TRBJ2-7, reads EPEVTQTPSHQVTQMGQEVILRCVPISNHLYFYWYRQILGQKVEFLVSFYNNEISEKSEIFDDQFSVERPDGSNFTLKIRSTKLEDSAMYFCASSDGPASSYEQYFGPGTRLTVT.